This passage covers 9 T cell receptor beta chains from one sample sequenced in a study of shared clonotypes between healthy human individuals. Terminally differentiated effector memory CD45RA+ cells were left out of the naive CD8 fraction, which was CD45RO-negative and positively selected for CCR7. The data were produced by immunoSEQ multiplex PCR, yet TCRdb's version contains in-frame clones alone and is incomplete. The data hold over 2,000,000 clones, with about 93% observed a single time. Input material: naive CD8+ T cells from PBMCs. The receptors were gathered from a man younger than 35 in good health. Some clones in this sample may be carry-over from other donors' samples.

The V call is TRBV11-2, the J call TRBJ2-7; D call uncertain. There are 15 residues in the CDR3. The germline V gene has CDR1 SGHAT and CDR2 FQNNGV. V was clipped by 0 bases and J by 2 bases, with 11 bases between them. The CDR3 sequence: CASSLEGSPTYEQYF. The CDR3 DNA reads TGTGCCAGCAGCTTAGAAGGTTCTCCAACCTACGAGCAGTACTTC.

As regards this clone: The sample carries other DNA sequences with the same CDR3. The gene calls are TRBV7-9 and TRBJ2-7; D gene unclear. CDR3 length: 13 amino acids. V lost 5 bases and J 4 bases, leaving 12 bases between the germline ends. Germline V gene sequence: CDR1 SEHNR, CDR2 FQNEAQ (reference sequence). CDR3 protein: CASSLGRPYEQYF. The CDR3 DNA reads as TGTGCCAGCAGCCTAGGACGACCTTACGAGCAGTACTTC.

The chain uses TRBV10-2 and TRBJ1-2; TRBD1 aligns across 9 bases. With 7 bases clipped from V and 4 bases from J, the junction kept 16 bases outside the gene matches. This CDR3 comprises 17 residues. The V gene's germline CDR1 is WSHSY and CDR2 SAAADI. In DNA, the CDR3 is TGCGCCAGCACCGACCCCCAGACAGGGGGGGATATCTATGGCTACACCTTC. It encodes CASTDPQTGGDIYGYTF.

V usage is TRBV5-5 and J usage is TRBJ2-2; 8 bases fit TRBD2. CDR1 is SGHKS and CDR2 is YYEKEE in the germline V gene (reference sequence). This CDR3 contains 16 residues. V was pared by 2 bases and J by 5 bases, with 8 bases of the junction left unmatched. The CDR3 nucleotides are TGTGCCAGCAGCTTCGCCGGGAGGGCCGGAACCGGGGAGCTGTTTTTT. It codes for CASSFAGRAGTGELFF.

The chain recombines TRBV6-1 with TRBJ1-1; 7 bases are a match to TRBD1. This CDR3 spans 16 amino acids. CDR1 MNHNS and CDR2 SASEGT come from the germline V gene. The junction had 7 bases not matched to a gene; V was cut back by 3 bases and J by 0 bases. The chain's CDR3 is CASSELTGTMNTEAFF. For the CDR3, the DNA is TGTGCCAGCAGTGAGCTGACAGGGACGATGAACACTGAAGCTTTCTTT.

This chain joins TRBV29-1 and TRBJ2-7; tentatively, D is TRBD2 (5 bases). V lost 7 bases to trimming and J lost 0 bases, with 16 bases between them. The CDR3 is 14 amino acids. Germline V gene sequence: CDR1 SQVTM, CDR2 ANQGSEA. CDR3 nucleotide sequence: TGCAGCGCCCGGGGTTGGCCCAACTCCTACGAGCAGTACTTC. It specifies CSARGWPNSYEQYF.

CDR3 bases: TGCGCCAGCAGCCAATTTAATAGCGGGAGAAACAATGAGCAGTTCTTC. This codes for CASSQFNSGRNNEQFF. The rearrangement uses TRBV4-1 and TRBJ2-1, with 9 bases identical to TRBD2. The germline V gene has CDR1 MGHRA and CDR2 YSYEKL. The CDR3 sequence is 16 residues long. V gave up 2 bases and J gave up 5 bases; unmatched junction bases: 7.

In this sample, this clone turned up once. V and J are TRBV19 and TRBJ2-7, with 7 bases aligning to TRBD2. The CDR3 runs to 13 residues. The V gene's germline CDR1 is LNHDA and CDR2 SQIVND (reference sequence). With V trimmed by 4 bases and J by 2 bases, 2 bases remained unmatched. CDR3 sequence: CASSTSGAYEQYF. Here the CDR3 DNA reads TGTGCCAGTAGTACTAGCGGCGCCTACGAGCAGTACTTC.

This chain links TRBV4-1 with TRBJ2-7; 8 nucleotides match TRBD2. Trimming took 4 bases from V and 2 from J; bases not matched to a gene: 19. The CDR3 covers 19 residues. CDR1 is MGHRA, CDR2 YSYEKL, per germline. The CDR3 coding sequence is TGCGCCAGCAGCCTGCGGGACTCCTCAAGCGGGAGTGTCACCTACGAGCAGTACTTC. Amino acid sequence: CASSLRDSSSGSVTYEQYF.